The T cell receptor beta chain under discussion was sequenced for a study of blood T cell repertoires in COVID-19. From germline, CDR1 is LGHNT and CDR2 FRNRAP. CDR3 length: 18 residues. Concerning this clone: At one boundary the junction diverges from the germline segment, which might be a read error.

Libraries were prepared by immunoSEQ multiplex PCR; TCRdb keeps only in-frame clonotypes and omits some of them. The repertoire holds hundreds of thousands of clones, with 75% to 90% as singletons. This TCR came from a man aged 55 to 70 who had recovered from COVID-19. The chain couples TRBV12-5 to TRBJ2-3; 7 nucleotides line up with TRBD1. The specimen sequenced was peripheral blood. This chain's CDR3 is CASGLVLSPTGSRDTQYF. The CDR3 nucleotides read TGTGCTAGTGGTTTGGTATTAAGTCCGACAGGGAGCAGAGATACGCAGTATTTT.